The entry that follows covers one T cell receptor beta chain sequence. Germline lookup yields CDR1 LNHDA and CDR2 SQIVND (reference sequence). Trimming took off 5 bases at V and 7 bases at J, with 11 bases between the two ends. The CDR3 loop spans 13 amino acids. Sequenced by immunoSEQ multiplex PCR; TCRdb stores in-frame clones only, minus some. Found here are approximately 120,000 clones, around 94% of them singletons; the top ten hold roughly 0.54%. The sample originates from a study of control samples from healthy donors and cancer patients. The rearrangement joins TRBV19 to TRBJ1-4; tentatively, D is TRBD1 (6 bases). The sample was PBMCs. This TCR was recovered from an older man with head and neck cancer. In nucleotides, the CDR3 is TGTGCCAGTAGTCCCGGACAGACTGAAAAACTGTTTTTT. The encoded protein is CASSPGQTEKLFF.